This is a list of T cell receptor beta chains from one sample in a study of T cell changes during pregnancy in multiple sclerosis. Some clones are missing from TCRdb's copy, which holds only in-frame ones; the method was immunoSEQ multiplex PCR. The sample carries under 65,000 clones, about nine tenths recorded once. This specimen consisted of CD4+ T cells from peripheral blood mononuclear cells, obtained in the third trimester of pregnancy. These receptors all stem from a female donor with multiple sclerosis, enrolled in a pregnancy study. Each CDR3 is given with its conserved first and last residue. A D gene is named only where the DNA matches it firmly. Clone size is not always given. Where it is, it says once, few, many or a class for expanded clones.

clone size: NA; CDR3 length: 16; V gene: TRBV7-2; J gene: TRBJ2-1; D gene: TRBD2; CDR3 DNA: TGTGCCAGCAGCGCCAGGACTAGCGGGCTTCTCAATGAGCAGTTCTTC; CDR3 protein: CASSARTSGLLNEQFF
clone size: NA; CDR3 length: 14; V gene: TRBV18; J gene: TRBJ2-7; D gene: TRBD1; CDR3 DNA: TGTGCCAGCTCACCCGGGACAGGGATTACCGAGCAGTACTTC; CDR3 protein: CASSPGTGITEQYF
clone size: NA; CDR3 length: 14; V gene: TRBV11-2; J gene: TRBJ2-3; D gene: TRBD2; CDR3 DNA: TGTGCCAGCAGCTGGGACTACCCCACAGATACGCAGTATTTT; CDR3 protein: CASSWDYPTDTQYF
clone size: NA; CDR3 length: 13; V gene: TRBV7-9; J gene: TRBJ1-1; D gene: NA; CDR3 DNA: TGTGCCAGCAGCTTAGATATGAACACTGAAGCTTTCTTT; CDR3 protein: CASSLDMNTEAFF
clone size: NA; CDR3 length: 13; V gene: TRBV10-3; J gene: TRBJ2-3; D gene: TRBD1; CDR3 DNA: TGTGCCACCGGGACAGGGACCACAGATACGCAGTATTTT; CDR3 protein: CATGTGTTDTQYF
clone size: NA; CDR3 length: 16; V gene: TRBV2; J gene: TRBJ2-2; D gene: NA; CDR3 DNA: TGTGCCAGCAGTAACCGGGACACCAGGCGAACCGGGGAGCTGTTTTTT; CDR3 protein: CASSNRDTRRTGELFF
clone size: few; CDR3 length: 15; V gene: TRBV5-8; J gene: TRBJ1-5; D gene: NA; CDR3 DNA: TGTGCCAGCAGCTTTCGGGGAGGAGGCAATCAGCCCCAGCATTTT; CDR3 protein: CASSFRGGGNQPQHF
clone size: once; CDR3 length: 15; V gene: TRBV4-1; J gene: TRBJ2-5; D gene: NA; CDR3 DNA: TGCGCCAGCAGCCAAGAGACTGTAGCCCGGGAGACCCAGTACTTC; CDR3 protein: CASSQETVARETQYF
clone size: NA; CDR3 length: 15; V gene: TRBV7-8; J gene: TRBJ1-2; D gene: NA; CDR3 DNA: TGTGCCAGCAGCTTAGTTGAGGGAGAGGACTATGGCTACACCTTC; CDR3 protein: CASSLVEGEDYGYTF
clone size: NA; CDR3 length: 14; V gene: TRBV2; J gene: TRBJ1-5; D gene: NA; CDR3 DNA: TGTGCCAGCAGGGCCGTTAGCGGCAATCAGCCCCAGCATTTT; CDR3 protein: CASRAVSGNQPQHF
clone size: NA; CDR3 length: 13; V gene: TRBV9; J gene: TRBJ2-1; D gene: NA; CDR3 DNA: TGTGCCAGCAGCGTAGGTAGCTATAATGAGCAGTTCTTC; CDR3 protein: CASSVGSYNEQFF
clone size: NA; CDR3 length: 15; V gene: TRBV9; J gene: TRBJ2-5; D gene: TRBD2; CDR3 DNA: TGTGCCAGCAGCGTACTAGCGGGGAACCAGGAGACCCAGTACTTC; CDR3 protein: CASSVLAGNQETQYF
clone size: NA; CDR3 length: 16; V gene: TRBV19; J gene: TRBJ1-3; D gene: NA; CDR3 DNA: TGTGCCAGTAGTATTTCCGGGACTTGGTCTGGAAACACCATATATTTT; CDR3 protein: CASSISGTWSGNTIYF
clone size: NA; CDR3 length: 15; V gene: TRBV2; J gene: TRBJ2-1; D gene: NA; CDR3 DNA: TGTGCCAGCAGTGAAGGGCTAGGAGTTTACAATGAGCAGTTCTTC; CDR3 protein: CASSEGLGVYNEQFF
clone size: NA; CDR3 length: 14; V gene: TRBV19; J gene: TRBJ2-3; D gene: NA; CDR3 DNA: TGTGCCAGTAGTGTAGGACAGCCCACAGATACGCAGTATTTT; CDR3 protein: CASSVGQPTDTQYF
clone size: NA; CDR3 length: 14; V gene: TRBV7-2; J gene: TRBJ2-3; D gene: NA; CDR3 DNA: TGTGCCAGCAGCTTATCACAGGTTTCAGATACGCAGTATTTT; CDR3 protein: CASSLSQVSDTQYF
clone size: NA; CDR3 length: 16; V gene: TRBV28; J gene: TRBJ1-5; D gene: NA; CDR3 DNA: TGTGCCAGCAGTTTAAGGTCGGGTAATAGCAATCAGCCCCAGCATTTT; CDR3 protein: CASSLRSGNSNQPQHF
clone size: NA; CDR3 length: 16; V gene: TRBV7-9; J gene: TRBJ2-1; D gene: TRBD2; CDR3 DNA: TGTGCCAGCAGCCAGAGGGTCGGGGGGGCGGTCAATGAGCAGTTCTTC; CDR3 protein: CASSQRVGGAVNEQFF
clone size: NA; CDR3 length: 14; V gene: TRBV11-2; J gene: TRBJ2-7; D gene: TRBD1; CDR3 DNA: TGTGCCAGCAGCTATACAGGGGGTCCCTACGAGCAGTACTTC; CDR3 protein: CASSYTGGPYEQYF
clone size: NA; CDR3 length: 16; V gene: TRBV19; J gene: TRBJ1-1; D gene: TRBD1; CDR3 DNA: TGTGCCAGTAGAAGACAGGGGCCCCCCGTGAACACTGAAGCTTTCTTT; CDR3 protein: CASRRQGPPVNTEAFF
clone size: NA; CDR3 length: 16; V gene: TRBV7-2; J gene: TRBJ1-1; D gene: NA; CDR3 DNA: TGTGCCAGCAGCTTAGCAGGCGGGGGCGCGTTGACTGAAGCTTTCTTT; CDR3 protein: CASSLAGGGALTEAFF
clone size: NA; CDR3 length: 13; V gene: TRBV4-2; J gene: TRBJ2-7; D gene: NA; CDR3 DNA: TGTGCCAGCAGCCCACGGCCCGGGGACGAGCAGTACTTC; CDR3 protein: CASSPRPGDEQYF
clone size: NA; CDR3 length: 15; V gene: TRBV7-9; J gene: TRBJ2-5; D gene: NA; CDR3 DNA: TGTGCCAGCAGCTTAATGGGACAAGAGCAAGAGACCCAGTACTTC; CDR3 protein: CASSLMGQEQETQYF
clone size: once; CDR3 length: 14; V gene: TRBV6-6; J gene: TRBJ1-3; D gene: TRBD1; CDR3 DNA: TGTGCCAGCCAGACAGGGGCTATTGGAAACACCATATATTTT; CDR3 protein: CASQTGAIGNTIYF
clone size: NA; CDR3 length: 14; V gene: TRBV11-3; J gene: TRBJ1-1; D gene: NA; CDR3 DNA: TGTGCCAGCAGCCTACAGGGACCGAACACTGAAGCTTTCTTT; CDR3 protein: CASSLQGPNTEAFF
clone size: NA; CDR3 length: 15; V gene: TRBV7-6; J gene: TRBJ1-4; D gene: NA; CDR3 DNA: TGTGCCAGCAGCTTAGGACAGGCCCACGATGAAAAACTGTTTTTT; CDR3 protein: CASSLGQAHDEKLFF
clone size: once; CDR3 length: 15; V gene: TRBV30; J gene: TRBJ2-1; D gene: TRBD2; CDR3 DNA: TGTGCCTGGAGGGGGGGGAGCGGGGTATACAATGAGCAGTTCTTC; CDR3 protein: CAWRGGSGVYNEQFF
clone size: NA; CDR3 length: 14; V gene: TRBV2; J gene: TRBJ1-5; D gene: TRBD1; CDR3 DNA: TGTGCCAGCAGTCCGGGGCAGGGGGCAGGTCCCCAGCATTTT; CDR3 protein: CASSPGQGAGPQHF
clone size: NA; CDR3 length: 14; V gene: TRBV30; J gene: TRBJ1-5; D gene: NA; CDR3 DNA: TGTGCCTGGAGTCTGGGGGGATTCGATCAGCCCCAGCATTTT; CDR3 protein: CAWSLGGFDQPQHF
clone size: NA; CDR3 length: 20; V gene: TRBV5-5; J gene: TRBJ2-5; D gene: NA; CDR3 DNA: TGTGCCAGCAGCTTTGTGGTTTTTGTCGTTGGGGGCGTGCCGTCGGAGACCCAGTACTTC; CDR3 protein: CASSFVVFVVGGVPSETQYF
clone size: NA; CDR3 length: 15; V gene: TRBV5-4; J gene: TRBJ2-1; D gene: NA; CDR3 DNA: TGTGCCAGCAGCTTGGATGGAGGGTTCTACAATGAGCAGTTCTTC; CDR3 protein: CASSLDGGFYNEQFF
clone size: NA; CDR3 length: 19; V gene: TRBV7-9; J gene: TRBJ1-5; D gene: TRBD1; CDR3 DNA: TGTGCCAGCAGACCCCCGGGACAGGGGTCAGTTATCAGCAATCAGCCCCAGCATTTT; CDR3 protein: CASRPPGQGSVISNQPQHF
clone size: NA; CDR3 length: 15; V gene: TRBV11-2; J gene: TRBJ2-1; D gene: TRBD2; CDR3 DNA: TGTGCCAGCAGCTTGGTTAGCGGGGGCACAAATGAGCAGTTCTTC; CDR3 protein: CASSLVSGGTNEQFF
clone size: NA; CDR3 length: 15; V gene: TRBV4-1; J gene: TRBJ2-7; D gene: NA; CDR3 DNA: TGCGCCAGCAGCCAAGGTGCGGGGTACTCCTACGAGCAGTACTTC; CDR3 protein: CASSQGAGYSYEQYF
clone size: NA; CDR3 length: 14; V gene: TRBV27; J gene: TRBJ1-2; D gene: TRBD1; CDR3 DNA: TGTGCCAGCAGTTCGACAGGGCCTGGCTATGGCTACACCTTC; CDR3 protein: CASSSTGPGYGYTF
clone size: NA; CDR3 length: 12; V gene: TRBV5-5; J gene: TRBJ2-5; D gene: NA; CDR3 DNA: TGTGCCAGCAGCTTGGCCGAAGAGACCCAGTACTTC; CDR3 protein: CASSLAEETQYF
clone size: NA; CDR3 length: 15; V gene: TRBV2; J gene: TRBJ2-2; D gene: NA; CDR3 DNA: TGTGCCAGCAGTGAGTACAGGGAACTTGCCGGGGAGCTGTTTTTT; CDR3 protein: CASSEYRELAGELFF
clone size: NA; CDR3 length: 15; V gene: TRBV19; J gene: TRBJ2-5; D gene: TRBD2; CDR3 DNA: TGTGCCAGTAGTGGGCTAGCGGGGGTCCCAGAGACCCAGTACTTC; CDR3 protein: CASSGLAGVPETQYF
clone size: NA; CDR3 length: 12; V gene: TRBV6-1; J gene: TRBJ1-5; D gene: NA; CDR3 DNA: TGTGCCAGCAGGGGGGGGACATCCCCCCAGCATTTT; CDR3 protein: CASRGGTSPQHF
clone size: NA; CDR3 length: 13; V gene: TRBV5-4; J gene: TRBJ2-2; D gene: NA; CDR3 DNA: TGTGCCAGCAGGGCAGAAACCACCGGGGAGCTGTTTTTT; CDR3 protein: CASRAETTGELFF
clone size: NA; CDR3 length: 16; V gene: TRBV4-1; J gene: TRBJ2-7; D gene: NA; CDR3 DNA: TGCGCCAGCAGCCCAGAACCAGGGTTGGCATCTTACGAGCAGTACTTC; CDR3 protein: CASSPEPGLASYEQYF
clone size: NA; CDR3 length: 16; V gene: TRBV5-6; J gene: TRBJ1-2; D gene: NA; CDR3 DNA: TGTGCCAGCAGCTTGCTGGCAGTGCCTCATAACTATGGCTACACCTTC; CDR3 protein: CASSLLAVPHNYGYTF
clone size: NA; CDR3 length: 16; V gene: TRBV15; J gene: TRBJ2-4; D gene: NA; CDR3 DNA: TGTGCCACCAGCAGAGATCTGGGGGCGGGTAAAAACATTCAGTACTTC; CDR3 protein: CATSRDLGAGKNIQYF
clone size: NA; CDR3 length: 15; V gene: TRBV6-5; J gene: TRBJ2-7; D gene: NA; CDR3 DNA: TGTGCCAGCAGTTACCGCCGGACAACCCCCTACGAGCAGTACTTC; CDR3 protein: CASSYRRTTPYEQYF
clone size: NA; CDR3 length: 14; V gene: TRBV6-6; J gene: TRBJ2-3; D gene: TRBD2; CDR3 DNA: TGTGCCAGCAGTTACGGACTAGCCAAGACCACGCAGTATTTT; CDR3 protein: CASSYGLAKTTQYF
clone size: NA; CDR3 length: 13; V gene: TRBV5-4; J gene: TRBJ1-1; D gene: NA; CDR3 DNA: TGTGCCAGCAGCCTCCTGGGGAGTACTGAAGCTTTCTTT; CDR3 protein: CASSLLGSTEAFF
clone size: NA; CDR3 length: 12; V gene: TRBV9; J gene: TRBJ2-3; D gene: NA; CDR3 DNA: TGTGCCAGCACCCGGGGGACAGATACGCAGTATTTT; CDR3 protein: CASTRGTDTQYF
clone size: NA; CDR3 length: 17; V gene: TRBV7-6; J gene: TRBJ2-3; D gene: TRBD2; CDR3 DNA: TGTGCCAGCAGCTCTCGGACTAGCGGGGGCCTCACAGATACGCAGTATTTT; CDR3 protein: CASSSRTSGGLTDTQYF
clone size: NA; CDR3 length: 15; V gene: TRBV2; J gene: TRBJ2-3; D gene: TRBD2; CDR3 DNA: TGTGCCAGCAGTGAAACTAGCGGGGGGCACCTTACGCAGTATTTT; CDR3 protein: CASSETSGGHLTQYF
clone size: NA; CDR3 length: 15; V gene: TRBV29-1; J gene: TRBJ1-1; D gene: NA; CDR3 DNA: TGCAGCGTTGAAGTCCGGGGTGGGGAGAACACTGAAGCTTTCTTT; CDR3 protein: CSVEVRGGENTEAFF
clone size: NA; CDR3 length: 15; V gene: TRBV7-8; J gene: TRBJ1-1; D gene: NA; CDR3 DNA: TGTGCCAGCAGCTCCCGGACCCACGAGGGTAGTGAAGCTTTCTTT; CDR3 protein: CASSSRTHEGSEAFF
clone size: NA; CDR3 length: 11; V gene: TRBV21-1; J gene: TRBJ2-3; D gene: NA; CDR3 DNA: TGTGCCAGCAGCCCCCTCGATACGCAGTATTTT; CDR3 protein: CASSPLDTQYF